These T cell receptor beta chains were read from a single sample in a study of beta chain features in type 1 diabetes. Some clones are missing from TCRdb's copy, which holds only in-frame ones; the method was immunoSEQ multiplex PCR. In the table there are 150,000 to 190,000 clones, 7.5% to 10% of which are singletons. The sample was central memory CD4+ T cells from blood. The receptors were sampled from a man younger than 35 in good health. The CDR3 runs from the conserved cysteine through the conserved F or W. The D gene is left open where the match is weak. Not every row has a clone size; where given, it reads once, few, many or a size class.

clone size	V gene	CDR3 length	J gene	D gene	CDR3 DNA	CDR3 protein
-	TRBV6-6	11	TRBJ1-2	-	TGTGCCAGCAGCCCCGGGTATGGCTACACCTTC	CASSPGYGYTF
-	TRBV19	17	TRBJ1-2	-	TGTGCCAGTATCCCTTCCTACAGGGCAATAAGTAGTGAGGGCTACACCTTC	CASIPSYRAISSEGYTF
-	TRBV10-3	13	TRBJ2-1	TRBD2	TGTGCCATCGTCGAGCGGGAGGGCCTTGAGCAGTTCTTC	CAIVEREGLEQFF
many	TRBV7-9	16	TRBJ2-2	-	TGTGCCAGCAGCTCACAACAGACAGGGAGGACCGGGGAGCTGTTTTTT	CASSSQQTGRTGELFF
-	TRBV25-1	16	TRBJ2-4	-	TGTGCCAGCAGTGAACACAGGGATTCGTCCAAAAACATTCAGTACTTC	CASSEHRDSSKNIQYF
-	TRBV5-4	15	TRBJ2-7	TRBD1	TGTGCCAGCAGCCCTGGGACAGCAAGAGCCTACGAGCAGTACTTC	CASSPGTARAYEQYF
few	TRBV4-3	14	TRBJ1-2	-	TGCGCCAGCAGCCAAGAGCAGGGGATCTATGGCTACACCTTC	CASSQEQGIYGYTF
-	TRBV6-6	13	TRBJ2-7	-	TGTGCCAGCCTCGGGAACAGCCGGCTCGAGCAGTACTTC	CASLGNSRLEQYF
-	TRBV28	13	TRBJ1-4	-	TGTGCCAGCCTAGACAGATATAATGAAAAACTGTTTTTT	CASLDRYNEKLFF
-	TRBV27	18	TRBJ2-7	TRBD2	TGTGCCAGCAGTTCTAGGACTAGCGGGCCCAGGAGCTCCTACGAGCAGTACTTC	CASSSRTSGPRSSYEQYF
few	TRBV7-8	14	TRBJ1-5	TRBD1	TGTGCCAGCAGCTTCGGACAGGGCAATCAGCCCCAGCATTTT	CASSFGQGNQPQHF
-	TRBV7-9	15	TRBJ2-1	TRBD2	TGTGCCAGCAGCTACCTAAGCGGGAGGCCCAATGAGCAGTTCTTC	CASSYLSGRPNEQFF
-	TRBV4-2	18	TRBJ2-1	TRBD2	TGTGCCAGCAGGTTCTCCGTACTAGCGGGAGATAGGTACAATGAGCAGTTCTTC	CASRFSVLAGDRYNEQFF
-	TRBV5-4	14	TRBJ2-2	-	TGTGCCAGCAGCTTCCAGGGAAGGACCGGGGAGCTGTTTTTT	CASSFQGRTGELFF
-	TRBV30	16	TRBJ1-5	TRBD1	TGTGCCTGGAGGAAACGGACAGGATGGGGCAATCAGCCCCAGCATTTT	CAWRKRTGWGNQPQHF
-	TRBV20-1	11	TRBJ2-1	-	TGCAGTGCTCGAGAGGGCACTCAGCAGTTCTTC	CSAREGTQQFF
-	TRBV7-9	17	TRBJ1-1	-	TGTGCCAGCAGCCAAGAAACGGGGGGCCGTCTGAACACTGAAGCTTTCTTT	CASSQETGGRLNTEAFF
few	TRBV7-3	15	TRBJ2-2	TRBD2	TGTGCCAGCAGCTTATATGGGGGGGACACCGGGGAGCTGTTTTTT	CASSLYGGDTGELFF
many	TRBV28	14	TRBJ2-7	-	TGTGCCAGCAGTCAATACCGGGATAGCTACGAGCAGTACTTC	CASSQYRDSYEQYF
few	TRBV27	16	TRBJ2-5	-	TGTGCCAGCAGTTTATTTTGGAGTAGTACACTTGAGACCCAGTACTTC	CASSLFWSSTLETQYF
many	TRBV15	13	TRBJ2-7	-	TGTGCCACCAGGGGGACACCGGGGTACGAGCAGTACTTC	CATRGTPGYEQYF
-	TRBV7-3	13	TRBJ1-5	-	TGTGCCAGCAGCTTTGAGGGTGGCCAGCCCCAGCATTTT	CASSFEGGQPQHF
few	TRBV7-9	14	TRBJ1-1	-	TGTGCCAGCAGCCCCCAGGGCGGGAACACTGAAGCTTTCTTT	CASSPQGGNTEAFF
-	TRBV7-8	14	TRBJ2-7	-	TGTGCCAGCAGCTTAGTCAGGAACTCCTACGAGCAGTACTTC	CASSLVRNSYEQYF
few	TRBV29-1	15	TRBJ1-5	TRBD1	TGCAGCGTTGGACAGGGGGCGTCGGGCAATCAGCCCCAGCATTTT	CSVGQGASGNQPQHF
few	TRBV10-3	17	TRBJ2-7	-	TGTGCCATCAGTCGCCCCTTTCTGGAGGGCGGAACCTACGAGCAGTACTTC	CAISRPFLEGGTYEQYF
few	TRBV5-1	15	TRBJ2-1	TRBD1	TGCGCCAGCAGCTTGGGGGACAGCTCCTACAATGAGCAGTTCTTC	CASSLGDSSYNEQFF
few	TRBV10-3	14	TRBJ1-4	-	TGTGCCACCCTATCGGACGGCCGGGGGGAAAAACTGTTTTTT	CATLSDGRGEKLFF
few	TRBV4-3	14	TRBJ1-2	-	TGCGCCAGCAGCCAAGAGGGTCAGGGCTATGGCTACACCTTC	CASSQEGQGYGYTF
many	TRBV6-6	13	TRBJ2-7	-	TGTGCCAGCAGTGGGACTCTTTCCTACGAGCAGTACTTC	CASSGTLSYEQYF
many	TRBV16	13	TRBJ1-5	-	TGTGCCAGCAACCGTAGAGGCAATCAGCCCCAGCATTTT	CASNRRGNQPQHF
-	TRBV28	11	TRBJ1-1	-	TGTGCCAGCATAAGGACAGACGAAGCTTTCTTT	CASIRTDEAFF
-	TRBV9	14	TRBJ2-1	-	TGTGCCAGCACGCAGAACAGGGTGAACAATGAGCAGTTCTTC	CASTQNRVNNEQFF
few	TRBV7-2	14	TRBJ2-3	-	TGTGCCAGCAGCGACAGGTCCCGCACAGATACGCAGTATTTT	CASSDRSRTDTQYF
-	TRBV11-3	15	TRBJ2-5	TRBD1	TGTGCCAGCAGCCCAGGAGGGACAGGATCAGAGACCCAGTACTTC	CASSPGGTGSETQYF
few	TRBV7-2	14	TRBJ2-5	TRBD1	TGTGCCAGCAGCTTGGACAGGGGACCGGAGACCCAGTACTTC	CASSLDRGPETQYF
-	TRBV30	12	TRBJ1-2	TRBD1	TGTGCCTGGAGTGTACAGGGGGGTGGCTACACCTTC	CAWSVQGGGYTF
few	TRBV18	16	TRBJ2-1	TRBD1	TGTGCCAGCTCACCACCGTTCTCCGGGACAGGGTTTGGCCCGTTCTTC	CASSPPFSGTGFGPFF
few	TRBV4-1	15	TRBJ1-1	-	TGCGCCAGCAGCCTCAGGGCGGGAGGGAACACTGAAGCTTTCTTT	CASSLRAGGNTEAFF
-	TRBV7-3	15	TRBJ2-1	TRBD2	TGTGCCAGCAGCCCCGCGGGAGGAAGGTCGGGTGGGCAGTTCTTC	CASSPAGGRSGGQFF
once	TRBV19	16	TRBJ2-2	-	TGTGCCAGTAGTATACTTCCCGGGGCGAACACCGGGGAGCTGTTTTTT	CASSILPGANTGELFF
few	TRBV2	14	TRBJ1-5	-	TGTGCCAGCAAGGCAGGGTTATCCCATCAGCCCCAGCATTTT	CASKAGLSHQPQHF
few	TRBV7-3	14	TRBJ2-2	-	TGTGCCAGCAGCCCACGGACTAACACCGGGGAGCTGTTTTTT	CASSPRTNTGELFF
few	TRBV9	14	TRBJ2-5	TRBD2	TGTGCCAGCAGCGTAGCCGGGAGGGAAGAGACCCAGTACTTC	CASSVAGREETQYF
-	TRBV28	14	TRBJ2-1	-	TGTGCCAGCAGTTTATCTACCTTTTGGAGTGAGCAGTTCTTC	CASSLSTFWSEQFF
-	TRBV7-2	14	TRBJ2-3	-	TGTGCCAGCAGCATTAACCCTACCACAGATACGCAGTATTTT	CASSINPTTDTQYF